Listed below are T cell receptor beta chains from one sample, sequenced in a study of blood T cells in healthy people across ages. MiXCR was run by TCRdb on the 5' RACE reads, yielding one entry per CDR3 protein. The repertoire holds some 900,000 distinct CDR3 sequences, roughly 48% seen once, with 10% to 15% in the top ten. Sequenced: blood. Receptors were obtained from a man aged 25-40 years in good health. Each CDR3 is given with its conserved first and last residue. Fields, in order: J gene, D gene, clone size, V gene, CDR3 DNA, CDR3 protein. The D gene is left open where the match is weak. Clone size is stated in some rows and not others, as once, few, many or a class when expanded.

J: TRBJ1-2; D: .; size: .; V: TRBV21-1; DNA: TGTGCCAGCGGCCCACAGTGGGGGGGCTATGGCTACACCTTC; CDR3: CASGPQWGGYGYTF
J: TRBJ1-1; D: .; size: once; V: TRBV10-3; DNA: TGTGCCATCAGTGGAGGGCAGAACACTGAAGCTTTCTTT; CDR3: CAISGGQNTEAFF
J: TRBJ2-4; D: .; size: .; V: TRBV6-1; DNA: TGTGCCAGCAGTCCCGGAGGGGCTTTAGCCAAAAACATTCAGTACTTC; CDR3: CASSPGGALAKNIQYF
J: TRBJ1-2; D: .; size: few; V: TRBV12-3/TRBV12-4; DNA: TGTGCCAGCAGTTTAATTCGGGGAAGAGAAGGCTACACCTTC; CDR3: CASSLIRGREGYTF
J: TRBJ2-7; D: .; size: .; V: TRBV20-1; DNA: TGCAGTGCTAGAGATCGAGGGGGCTCCTACGAGCAGTACTTC; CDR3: CSARDRGGSYEQYF
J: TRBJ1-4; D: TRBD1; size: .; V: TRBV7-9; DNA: TGTGCCAGCAGCTCGTCCGACAGGGGTTTTAGCGAAAAACTGTTTTTT; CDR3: CASSSSDRGFSEKLFF
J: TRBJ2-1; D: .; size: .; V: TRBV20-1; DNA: TGCAGTGCGAGGGGACCCTATTACAATGAGCAGTTCTTC; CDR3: CSARGPYYNEQFF
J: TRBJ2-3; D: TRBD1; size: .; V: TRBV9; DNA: TGTGCCAGCAGCGCAGGACAGGGGTACACAGATACGCAGTATTTT; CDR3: CASSAGQGYTDTQYF
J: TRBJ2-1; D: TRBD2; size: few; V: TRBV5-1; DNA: TGCGCCAGCAGCTTGTTGGGGACTAGCGGTAATGAGCAGTTCTTC; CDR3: CASSLLGTSGNEQFF
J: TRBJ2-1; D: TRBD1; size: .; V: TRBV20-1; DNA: TGCAGTGCCAGGGACAGGGGGGGGGATGAGCAGTTCTTC; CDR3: CSARDRGGDEQFF
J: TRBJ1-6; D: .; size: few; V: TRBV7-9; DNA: TGTGCCAGCAGCTCGGCCTGGGATTCACCCCTCCACTTT; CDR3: CASSSAWDSPLHF
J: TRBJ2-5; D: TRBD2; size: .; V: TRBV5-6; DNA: TGTGACAGCAGCGCCATTAGCGGGGAAAAGACCCAGTACTTC; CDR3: CDSSAISGEKTQYF
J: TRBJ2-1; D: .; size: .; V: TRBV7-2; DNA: TGTGCCAGCAACCTGGGACACCGGTACAATGAGCAGTTCTTC; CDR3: CASNLGHRYNEQFF
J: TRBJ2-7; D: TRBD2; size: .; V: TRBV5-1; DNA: TGCGCCAGCAGCCCTCAAGCGGGGGACCACGAGCAGTACTTC; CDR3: CASSPQAGDHEQYF
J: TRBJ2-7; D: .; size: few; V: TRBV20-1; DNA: TGCAGTGCTAGAGATCCAGACCACGAGCAGTACTTC; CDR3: CSARDPDHEQYF
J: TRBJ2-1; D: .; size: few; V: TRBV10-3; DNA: TGTGCCATCATGGGGACAGCCGGGAGTAACGTAGACAATGAGCAGTTCTTC; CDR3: CAIMGTAGSNVDNEQFF
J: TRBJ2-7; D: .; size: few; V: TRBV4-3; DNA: TGCGCCAGCAGCCAAGAGCCAGGATTTTACGAGCAGTACTTC; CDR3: CASSQEPGFYEQYF
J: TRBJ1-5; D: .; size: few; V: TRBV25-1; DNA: TGTGCCAGCAGTGAACAGGGATTACAGCCCCAGCATTTT; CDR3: CASSEQGLQPQHF
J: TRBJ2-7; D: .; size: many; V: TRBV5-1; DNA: TGCGCCAGCAGCTTGGACGTAGCCTACGAGCAGTACTTC; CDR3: CASSLDVAYEQYF
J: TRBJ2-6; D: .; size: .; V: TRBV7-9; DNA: TGTGCCAGCAGCTCCCTCTCTGGGGCCAACGTCCTGACTTTC; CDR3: CASSSLSGANVLTF
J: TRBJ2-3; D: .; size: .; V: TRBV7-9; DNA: TGTGCCAGCAGCTCGAGGGACTCCAGCACAGATACGCAGTATTTT; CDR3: CASSSRDSSTDTQYF
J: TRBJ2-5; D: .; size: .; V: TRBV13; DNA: TGTGCCAGCAGCTCACATCCAAAAGAGACCCAGTACTTC; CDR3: CASSSHPKETQYF
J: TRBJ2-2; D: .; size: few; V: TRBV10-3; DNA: TGTGCCATCAAGGGTGACCACTCCTCCGGTACCGGGGAGCTGTTTTTT; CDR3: CAIKGDHSSGTGELFF
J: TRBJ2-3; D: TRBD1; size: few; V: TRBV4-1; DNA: TGCGCCAGCAGCCAAGATAGGCGGCTAGGCAGGGGGCTCACAGATACGCAGTATTTT; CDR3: CASSQDRRLGRGLTDTQYF
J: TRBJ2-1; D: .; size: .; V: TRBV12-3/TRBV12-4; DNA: TGTGCCAGCAGTTTAGCCCCGGGACGGTTGAGCTCCTACAATGAGCAGTTCTTC; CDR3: CASSLAPGRLSSYNEQFF
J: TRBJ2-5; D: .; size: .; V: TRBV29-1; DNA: TGCAGCGTTGAATTGGCCGATGCACAAGAGACCCAGTACTTC; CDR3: CSVELADAQETQYF
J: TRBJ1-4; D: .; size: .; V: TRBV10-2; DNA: TGCGCCAGCAGGAGTCGGCCGGCAACTAATGAAAAACTGTTTTTT; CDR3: CASRSRPATNEKLFF
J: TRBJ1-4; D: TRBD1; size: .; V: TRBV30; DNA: TGTGCCTGGAGTGGGGGACAGGGGTTGTTTTTT; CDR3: CAWSGGQGLFF
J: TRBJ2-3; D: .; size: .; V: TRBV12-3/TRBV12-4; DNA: TGTGCCAGCAGCTCTGGCGAGACAGATACGCAGTATTTT; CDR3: CASSSGETDTQYF
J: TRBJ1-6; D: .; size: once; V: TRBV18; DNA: TGTGCCAGCTCACCACCGGGGACGGTGAGCTCCTATAATTCACCCCTCCACTTT; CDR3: CASSPPGTVSSYNSPLHF
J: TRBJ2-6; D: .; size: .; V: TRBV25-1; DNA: TGTGCCAGCAGCGCGCTAGAGAGGGCCAACGTCCTGACTTTC; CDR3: CASSALERANVLTF
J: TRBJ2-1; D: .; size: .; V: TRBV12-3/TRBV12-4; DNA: TGTGCCAGCAGTGCCGGCTCCGCGCAATCCAATGAGCAGTTCTTC; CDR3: CASSAGSAQSNEQFF
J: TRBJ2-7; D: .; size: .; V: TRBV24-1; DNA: TGTGCCACCAGTGGGGTAAGGGACACCGAGCAGTACTTC; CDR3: CATSGVRDTEQYF
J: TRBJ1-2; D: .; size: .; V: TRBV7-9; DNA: TGTGCCAGCAGCTTAGGTAGATCGGACGGGGGCTACACCTTC; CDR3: CASSLGRSDGGYTF
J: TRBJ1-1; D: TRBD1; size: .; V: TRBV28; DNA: TGTGCCAGCAGCATAGAGACAGGGGAGATTGTTGAAGCTTTCTTT; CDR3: CASSIETGEIVEAFF
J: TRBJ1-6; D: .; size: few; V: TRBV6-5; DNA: TGTGCCAGCAGTTACAATCGGGGTGGAAATTCACCCCTCCACTTT; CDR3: CASSYNRGGNSPLHF
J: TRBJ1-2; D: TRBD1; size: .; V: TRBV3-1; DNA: TGTGCCAGCAGCCACTATGGGACAGGGGACACCTTC; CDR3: CASSHYGTGDTF
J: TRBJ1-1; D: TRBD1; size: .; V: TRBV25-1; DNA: TGTGCCACCTTACCAACAGGGGGCTTGGGGACTGAAGCTTTCTTT; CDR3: CATLPTGGLGTEAFF
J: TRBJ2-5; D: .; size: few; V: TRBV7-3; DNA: TGTGCCAGCAGCCAAGGGTTTGAAGAGACCCAGTACTTC; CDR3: CASSQGFEETQYF
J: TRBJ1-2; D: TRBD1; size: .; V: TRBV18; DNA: TGCGCCAGCTCACCTCAGGGGGCCTTAGGCTACACCTTC; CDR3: CASSPQGALGYTF
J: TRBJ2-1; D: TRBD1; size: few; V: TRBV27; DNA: TGTGCCAGCAGTTTGGACAGGGCGGCCTACAATGAGCAGTTCTTC; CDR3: CASSLDRAAYNEQFF
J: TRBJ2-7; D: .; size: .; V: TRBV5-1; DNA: TGCGCCAGCAGCCCGGGGATTAGGCCCTACGAGCAGTACTTC; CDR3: CASSPGIRPYEQYF
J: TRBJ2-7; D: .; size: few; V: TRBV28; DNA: TGTGCCAGCAGCGGAAATTACGAGCAGTACTTC; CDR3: CASSGNYEQYF
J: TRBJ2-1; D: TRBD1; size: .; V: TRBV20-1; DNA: TGCAGTGCTCCATACCGGGACAGGGTCAGGAACAATGAGCAGTTCTTC; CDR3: CSAPYRDRVRNNEQFF
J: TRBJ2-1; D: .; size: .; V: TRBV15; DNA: TGTGCCACCAGCAAGATTGAGGAGCTCACCTACAATGAGCAGTTCTTC; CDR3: CATSKIEELTYNEQFF
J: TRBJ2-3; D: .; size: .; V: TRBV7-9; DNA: TGTGCCAGCAGTCCGGCGGGCGAATCAGATACGCAGTATTTT; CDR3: CASSPAGESDTQYF
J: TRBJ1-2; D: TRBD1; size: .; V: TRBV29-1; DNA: TGCAGCGCCCACGGGACAGGGGAGAACTATGGCTACACCTTC; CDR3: CSAHGTGENYGYTF
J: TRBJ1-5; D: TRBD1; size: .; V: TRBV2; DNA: TGTGCCAGCAGAGAACAGGGGTTAAGTACGGAGCCCCAGCATTTT; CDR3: CASREQGLSTEPQHF
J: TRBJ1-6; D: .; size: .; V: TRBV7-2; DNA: TGTGCCAGCAGCTTAGGGGCAGGGACTAATTCACCCCTCCACTTT; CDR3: CASSLGAGTNSPLHF
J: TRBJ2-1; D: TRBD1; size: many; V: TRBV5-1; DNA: TGCGCCAGCAGCTTGGCCGACAGGGACAATGAGCAGTTCTTC; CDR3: CASSLADRDNEQFF